The next 27 T cell receptor beta chains were all read from a single sample in a study of blood T cell repertoires in COVID-19. The assay was immunoSEQ multiplex PCR, and TCRdb's table has in-frame clones only and misses some. The table includes about 200,000 clones, 70% to 90% detected once. Sequencing was performed on PBMCs or T cells enriched from blood (not recorded which). All receptors derive from a woman younger than 45 who had been exposed to COVID-19.

This clone was observed once. The rearrangement joins TRBV5-1 to TRBJ1-3, with D perhaps TRBD1 (6 bases). V was shortened by 4 bases and J by 9 bases, with 14 bases between the two germline ends. The germline V gene encodes CDR1 SGHRS and CDR2 YFSETQ. This CDR3 has 13 residues. The CDR3 sequence is CASSMTGYGTIYF. The DNA of the CDR3 is TGCGCCAGCAGCATGACAGGTTACGGCACCATATATTTT.

The gene calls are TRBV27 and TRBJ2-7; 10 bases agree with TRBD2. This CDR3 region has 14 residues. With V trimmed by 5 bases and J by 9 bases, 10 bases remained unmatched. The germline gives CDR1 MNHEY, CDR2 SMNVEV (reference sequence). In nucleotides, the CDR3 is TGTGCCAGCAGTGCCCTAGGGACTAGCGACCGGCAGTACTTC. Protein product: CASSALGTSDRQYF.

CDR3 in DNA: TGTGCCAGCAGCCAAGTAACCAGGGATGAGCAGTTCTTC. Amino acid sequence: CASSQVTRDEQFF. The chain joins TRBV14 to TRBJ2-1, with D possibly being TRBD1 (5 bases). Germline CDR1 and CDR2: SGHDN and FVKESK. V lost 1 base and J lost 8, with 9 bases in between. This CDR3 region has 13 residues. The entire variable domain, with the rest obtained from reference TRBV14 and TRBJ2-1, is as follows: EAGVTQFPSHSVIEKGQTVTLRCDPISGHDNLYWYRRVMGKEIKFLLHFVKESKQDESGMPNNRFLAERTGGTYSTLKVQPAELEDSGVYFCASSQVTRDEQFFGPGTRLTVL.

The gene calls are TRBV7-2 and TRBJ1-3, with D maybe TRBD1 (5 bases). Germline CDR1 SGHTA, CDR2 FQGNSA. V lost 2 bases and J lost 2, with 10 bases in between. CDR3 size: 15 residues. The CDR3 sequence: CASSLQGEAGNTIYF. The CDR3 DNA is TGTGCCAGCAGCTTACAAGGGGAGGCTGGAAACACCATATATTTT.

The chain joins TRBV6-4 to TRBJ2-1; D is unresolved. The CDR3 runs 13 residues. CDR1 is MRHNA and CDR2 is SNTAGT in the germline V gene. V was pared by 6 bases and J by 4 bases, with 10 bases between. The CDR3 loop is CASSDNSYNEQFF. For the CDR3, the DNA is TGTGCCAGCAGCGATAACTCGTACAATGAGCAGTTCTTC.

The chain combines TRBV7-6 with TRBJ2-2, with 9 bases lining up with TRBD1. The germline CDR1 and CDR2 sequences are SGHVS and FNYEAQ. CDR3 length: 15 residues. V lost 1 base to trimming and J lost 7 bases; unmatched junction nucleotides: 4. CDR3 sequence (DNA): TGTGCCAGCAGCTTAGGGACAGGGGCTGTCGGGGAGCTGTTTTTT. It is translated as CASSLGTGAVGELFF.

The rearrangement links TRBV23-1 to TRBJ1-5; TRBD1 matches 7 bases. TRBV23-1 is flagged as an ORF with uncertain function. The V gene end was trimmed by 4 bases and the J gene end by 0 bases; junction bases not matched to a gene: 6. The CDR3 totals 16 residues. This chain's CDR3 is CASSRDRANSNQPQHF. CDR3 DNA sequence: TGCGCCAGCAGTCGCGACAGGGCCAATAGCAATCAGCCCCAGCATTTT.

The V call is TRBV21-1, the J call TRBJ1-6; TRBD1, as called in the table, went unchecked against the DNA. TRBV21-1 has pseudogene status. The CDR3 totals 17 residues. The CDR3 loop is CASSKERQDLRNSPLHF. CDR3 DNA sequence: TGTGCCAGCAGCAAAGAACGACAGGACCTTCGGAATTCACCCCTCCACTTT.

The V gene is TRBV5-6, the J gene TRBJ1-4, with D unresolved. The CDR3 length is 14 residues. V gave up 1 base and J gave up 8 bases, with 12 bases separating them. Germline CDR1 SGHDT, CDR2 YYEEEE. The CDR3 region has the DNA TGTGCCAGCAGCTTGCCCCGGGAATACGAAAAACTGTTTTTT. It yields the protein CASSLPREYEKLFF.

The chain uses TRBV5-1 and TRBJ2-7; possible D gene TRBD1, 5 bases. V was pared by 5 bases and J by 3 bases, with 21 bases between. The CDR3 loop spans 16 amino acids. CDR1 is SGHRS and CDR2 is YFSETQ in the germline V gene. CDR3 DNA: TGCGCCAGCAGACACCCCCGAGACAGAGATTACTACGAGCAGTACTTC. As protein: CASRHPRDRDYYEQYF.

CDR3 sequence reads: CASSQGTGRMQTQYF. The CDR3 DNA reads as TGTGCCAGCAGCCAAGGGACAGGCCGAATGCAGACCCAGTACTTC. The rearrangement uses TRBV3-1 (or the pseudogene TRBV3-2) and TRBJ2-5; 7 nucleotides match TRBD1. Unmatched junction bases numbered 8, after V lost 1 base and J lost 6 bases. The CDR3 runs 15 residues. Germline CDR1 and CDR2: LGHDT and YNNKEL (reference sequence).

The J gene is TRBJ2-5, the V gene TRBV5-4; TRBD2 matches 11 bases. CDR3 length: 14 amino acids. J was trimmed by 3 bases and V by 7 bases; bases with no gene match: 5. Per the germline V gene, CDR1 is SGHNT and CDR2 is YYREEE (reference sequence). Here the CDR3 DNA reads TGTGCCAGCGGCGGGACTAGCGGTGAAGAGACCCAGTACTTC. This translates into CASGGTSGEETQYF.

This chain links TRBV29-1 with TRBJ1-2; 8 nucleotides line up with TRBD1. Germline V lookup: CDR1 SQVTM, CDR2 ANQGSEA. The CDR3 spans 13 residues. The trim removed 3 bases at V and 8 bases at J, leaving 8 bases unmatched. In DNA form, the CDR3 reads TGCAGCGTTGATAGAAAGACAGGGGTAGGCTACACCTTC. The encoded protein is CSVDRKTGVGYTF. Complete variable domain (other parts from reference TRBV29-1 and TRBJ1-2): SAVISQKPSRDICQRGTSLTIQCQVDSQVTMMFWYRQQPGQSLTLIATANQGSEATYESGFVIDKFPISRPNLTFSTLTVSNMSPEDSSIYLCSVDRKTGVGYTFGSGTRLTVV.

V is TRBV5-4 and J is TRBJ1-1; D not certain. V shed 0 bases and J shed 1 base, with 10 bases lying between them. Germline V gives CDR1 SGHNT, CDR2 YYREEE (reference sequence). This CDR3 is 15 amino acids long. CDR3 nucleotide sequence: TGTGCCAGCAGCTTGGGAGGTCCGGGGAACACTGAAGCTTTCTTT. Its translation: CASSLGGPGNTEAFF.

In DNA form, the CDR3 reads TGTGCCAGCACCGGGACAGGGGGAACCGGGGAGCTGTTTTTT. It encodes CASTGTGGTGELFF. The chain uses TRBV2 and TRBJ2-2, with 11 bases fitting TRBD1. The CDR3 contains 14 residues. V lost 7 bases and J lost 5; bases outside the gene matches: 3. Germline CDR1 is SNHLY and CDR2 is FYNNEI.

The chain links TRBV10-3 to TRBJ1-5; TRBD1 matches 7 bases. The V gene's germline CDR1 is ENHRY and CDR2 SYGVKD. The ends lost 6 bases at V and 0 bases at J; junction bases unmatched: 5. This CDR3 comprises 15 residues. CDR3 nucleotide sequence: TGTGCCATCAGAGCTACAGGGGATAGCAATCAGCCCCAGCATTTT. Translating gives CAIRATGDSNQPQHF.

The chain has TRBV4-1 and TRBJ2-7; maybe TRBD2 (5 bases). CDR3 length: 15 amino acids. Germline-derived CDR1 and CDR2 are MGHRA and YSYEKL. The V end lost 4 bases, the J end lost 0 bases, and 13 bases lay between the germline ends. The DNA for the CDR3 is TGCGCCAGCAGCCGAGAGGGCTTGAGCTCCTACGAGCAGTACTTC. Its protein product is CASSREGLSSYEQYF.

This clone was seen just once. The junction differs from germline at one of its ends, possibly a read error. The chain is built from TRBV2 and TRBJ2-7, with a tentative D call TRBD2 (6 bases). The CDR3 covers 13 residues. Germline-derived CDR1 and CDR2 are SNHLY and FYNNEI. Written as DNA, the CDR3 is TGTGCCAGCAGCCCGGGACTCCCCGTGGGGACGCACTTC. As protein: CASSPGLPVGTHF.

This chain uses TRBV5-6 with TRBJ1-1, with D possibly being TRBD1 (6 bases). With 3 bases removed from V and 1 base from J, the gap between germline ends came to 7 bases. The CDR3 totals 13 residues. Germline V gene sequence: CDR1 SGHDT, CDR2 YYEEEE. The CDR3 bases are TGTGCCAGCAGCTCGACAGGGAACACTGAAGCTTTCTTT. It translates to CASSSTGNTEAFF. Together with reference TRBV5-6 and TRBJ1-1, the CDR3 gives the full variable domain: DAGVTQSPTHLIKTRGQQVTLRCSPKSGHDTVSWYQQALGQGPQFIFQYYEEEERQRGNFPDRFSGHQFPNYSSELNVNALLLGDSALYLCASSSTGNTEAFFGQGTRLTVV.

This chain joins TRBV9 and TRBJ1-1; TRBD1 is a possible D gene (6 bases). The CDR3 extends over 19 amino acids. The germline V gene encodes CDR1 SGDLS and CDR2 YYNGEE. V shed 3 bases and J shed 0 bases, with 24 bases lying between them. The chain's CDR3 is CASSGLTTNRVSMNTEAFF. CDR3 bases: TGTGCCAGCAGCGGCCTAACCACAAACAGGGTATCCATGAACACTGAAGCTTTCTTT.

V usage is TRBV7-2 and J usage is TRBJ2-1; 10 positions agree with TRBD2. CDR3 length: 16 amino acids. After removal of 2 bases from V and 6 bases from J, the junction contained 7 bases not matched to a gene. Per germline, CDR1 SGHTA and CDR2 FQGNSA. Here the CDR3 reads CASSLRQGLAPNEQFF. The CDR3 DNA reads TGTGCCAGCAGCTTACGCCAGGGACTAGCGCCCAATGAGCAGTTCTTC. Drawing the rest from reference TRBV7-2 and TRBJ2-1, the complete variable domain is GAGVSQSPSNKVTEKGKDVELRCDPISGHTALYWYRQSLGQGLEFLIYFQGNSAPDKSGLPSDRFSAERTGGSVSTLTIQRTQQEDSAVYLCASSLRQGLAPNEQFFGPGTRLTVL.

Regarding this clone: The sample has other DNA sequences that encode this CDR3 too. The DNA for the CDR3 is TGTGCCACCAGTGAGGGGACAGGTTATGGCTACACCTTC. Encoded protein: CATSEGTGYGYTF. The chain carries TRBV24-1 and TRBJ1-2; TRBD1 aligns across 8 bases. Germline values: CDR1 KGHDR, CDR2 SFDVKD. Unmatched junction bases numbered 2, after V lost 4 bases and J lost 5 bases. This CDR3 comprises 13 residues.

The chain uses TRBV10-1 and TRBJ2-5; 8 bases agree with TRBD1. This CDR3 is 17 amino acids long. V dropped 4 bases and J dropped 7; count of bases not matched to a gene: 17. Germline V CDR1 and CDR2: WNHNN, SYGVQD (reference sequence). CDR3 loop: CASSASSGQGGAMTQYF. The CDR3 nucleotides read TGCGCCAGCAGTGCCTCTAGTGGACAGGGCGGTGCGATGACCCAGTACTTC.

The rearrangement links TRBV7-3 to TRBJ1-1, with unresolved D. CDR3 length: 13 residues. V was cut by 4 bases and J by 6 bases, with 12 bases left in between. CDR1 SGHTA and CDR2 FQGTGA come from the germline V gene. The CDR3 region is CASSSGSGPEAFF. Here the CDR3 DNA reads TGTGCCAGCAGCTCCGGGAGCGGGCCTGAAGCTTTCTTT. Together with reference TRBV7-3 and TRBJ1-1, the CDR3 gives the full variable domain: GAGVSQTPSNKVTEKGKYVELRCDPISGHTALYWYRQSLGQGPEFLIYFQGTGAADDSGLPNDRFFAVRPEGSVSTLKIQRTERGDSAVYLCASSSGSGPEAFFGQGTRLTVV.

V and J are TRBV19 and TRBJ1-2; 10 bases are shared with TRBD1. The CDR3 spans 13 residues. In germline, CDR1 is LNHDA, CDR2 SQIVND (reference sequence). Trimming at V came to 5 bases and at J to 6 bases, leaving 3 bases not matched to a gene. DNA for the CDR3: TGTGCCAGTAGTCCCGGGACAGGGGATGGCTACACCTTC. It translates to CASSPGTGDGYTF.

The CDR3 loop reads CASSRSWDIRDTEAFF. CDR3 coding DNA: TGTGCCAGCTCACGCAGCTGGGACATAAGGGACACTGAAGCTTTCTTT. The chain is built from TRBV18 and TRBJ1-1; D is perhaps TRBD1 (6 bases). Per the germline V gene, CDR1 is KGHSH and CDR2 is LQKENI. Trimming took 4 bases from V and 3 from J, leaving 18 bases between them. The CDR3 spans 16 residues.

The genes are TRBV29-1 and TRBJ1-2; D unclear. Per the germline V gene, CDR1 is SQVTM and CDR2 is ANQGSEA. Trimming left V 0 bases short and J 1 base short, with 6 bases between. This CDR3 contains 13 residues. CDR3 coding DNA: TGCAGCGTTGAAGATGGCTTTAACTATGGCTACACCTTC. Residues: CSVEDGFNYGYTF. Variable domain in full (rest from reference TRBV29-1 and TRBJ1-2): SAVISQKPSRDICQRGTSLTIQCQVDSQVTMMFWYRQQPGQSLTLIATANQGSEATYESGFVIDKFPISRPNLTFSTLTVSNMSPEDSSIYLCSVEDGFNYGYTFGSGTRLTVV.